This entry lists 18 T cell receptor beta chains sequenced from one sample in a study of CD8+ T cells in alopecia areata (dated by TCRdb to 2017 to 2018). The library was obtained by the immunoSEQ multiplex PCR assay. To provide template for TCR sequencing, every sample had RNA extracted and reverse transcribed into cDNA. TCRdb carries this immuneACCESS record with in-frame sequences only. Its versions omit some clonotypes, under half of them owing to an unresolved V gene in the studies checked, with the rest unexplained. For this sample there are about 42,000 clones; about three fifths appear just once. The top ten clones comprise about a fifth of the sample. The time point label corresponds to: about 4 weeks on oral tofacitinib. The sample's treatment or condition label, in plain terms: oral pan-JAK inhibitor, 5-10 mg twice daily. Sequenced here: CD8+ T cells sorted from blood, sampled at week 4, from a patient treated with tofacitinib. The origin of the receptors is a human donor with alopecia areata.

The V and J genes are TRBV30 and TRBJ2-5; D is possibly TRBD2 (6 bases). Looked up from germline, CDR1 is GTSNPN and CDR2 is SVGIG (reference sequence). V was shortened by 3 bases and J by 1 base, with 12 bases between the two germline ends. The CDR3 runs 14 residues. The CDR3: CAWRTMGGQETQYF. CDR3 coding DNA: TGTGCCTGGAGGACCATGGGGGGCCAAGAGACCCAGTACTTC.

This clone has just one count. The J gene is TRBJ2-7, the V gene TRBV27; weak D call: TRBD2 (7 bases). Germline CDR1 MNHEY, CDR2 SMNVEV (reference sequence). The CDR3 runs 14 residues. The germline V and J ends were trimmed by 5 bases and 2 bases, with 13 bases remaining between them. CDR3 bases: TGTGCCAGCAGTCAACAGGGACTAACCTACGAGCAGTACTTC. It translates to CASSQQGLTYEQYF.

The chain combines TRBV30 with TRBJ2-7, with D maybe TRBD1 (5 bases). V shed 1 base and J shed 3 bases, with 7 bases lying between them. CDR3 length equals 12 residues. Germline lookup yields CDR1 GTSNPN and CDR2 SVGIG (reference sequence). The CDR3 reads CAWSEDNYEQYF. CDR3 DNA sequence: TGTGCCTGGAGTGAGGACAACTACGAGCAGTACTTC.

V gene TRBV20-1 combines with J gene TRBJ2-2, with unresolved D. The V gene lost 8 bases and the J gene lost 2 bases, with 3 bases spanning the gap. The CDR3 is 10 residues long. CDR1 is DFQATT and CDR2 is SNEGSKA in the germline V gene (reference sequence). CDR3 sequence (DNA): TGCAGTTCCAACACCGGGGAGCTGTTTTTT. Translating gives CSSNTGELFF.

This clone occurred once. The V and J genes are TRBV29-1 and TRBJ1-1, with D perhaps matching TRBD1 (5 bases). Per the germline V gene, CDR1 is SQVTM and CDR2 is ANQGSEA. The CDR3 loop spans 11 amino acids. The V end was cut by 4 bases, the J end by 5 bases, with 8 bases between. CDR3 bases: TGCAGCGTTGGGGGGACGACTGAAGCTTTCTTT. This sequence encodes CSVGGTTEAFF.

This clone has just one count. The CDR3 protein is CASSLGTNEQYF. The CDR3 bases are TGTGCCAGCAGCTTAGGGACTAACGAGCAGTACTTC. The genes are TRBV13 and TRBJ2-7, with a possible D match to TRBD2 (5 bases). V gave up 0 bases and J gave up 5 bases, with 5 bases separating them. The CDR3 loop spans 12 amino acids. Germline loops: CDR1 PRHDT, CDR2 FYEKMQ (reference sequence). Combining the CDR3 with reference TRBV13 and TRBJ2-7 gives the whole variable domain AAGVIQSPRHLIKEKRETATLKCYPIPRHDTVYWYQQGPGQDPQFLISFYEKMQSDKGSIPDRFSAQQFSDYHSELNMSSLELGDSALYFCASSLGTNEQYFGPGTRLTVT.

V is TRBV30 and J is TRBJ1-1; D remains unclear. Trimming took off 6 bases at V and 4 bases at J, with 12 bases between the two ends. Per the germline V gene, CDR1 is GTSNPN and CDR2 is SVGIG (reference sequence). The CDR3 extends over 12 amino acids. CDR3: CACKENSTEAFF. The CDR3 DNA sequence: TGTGCCTGCAAGGAGAACTCCACTGAAGCTTTCTTT.

The V call is TRBV30, the J call TRBJ2-1; 8 bases line up with TRBD2. Trimming removed 0 bases from V and 6 bases from J; junction bases left unmatched: 1. This CDR3 has 13 residues. Germline-derived CDR1 and CDR2 are GTSNPN and SVGIG (reference sequence). CDR3 DNA: TGTGCCTGGAGTGTAAGCGGGGGCAATGAGCAGTTCTTC. As protein: CAWSVSGGNEQFF.

The chain uses TRBV13 and TRBJ2-1; D may be TRBD1 or TRBD2 (5 bases each). V was shortened by 2 bases and J by 9 bases, with 11 bases between the two germline ends. CDR3 length: 13 amino acids. Germline lookup yields CDR1 PRHDT and CDR2 FYEKMQ (reference sequence). The CDR3 is CASSLLGRGEQFF. The CDR3 DNA reads as TGTGCCAGCAGCTTACTGGGACGGGGTGAGCAGTTCTTC.

This chain connects TRBV25-1 to TRBJ2-7, with 7 bases identical to TRBD1. Trimming at V came to 2 bases and at J to 0 bases, leaving 7 bases not matched to a gene. The CDR3 extends over 16 amino acids. The germline gives CDR1 MGHDK, CDR2 SYGVNS. The CDR3 loop reads CASSEGRQGSSYEQYF. In DNA, the CDR3 is TGTGCCAGCAGTGAAGGGAGACAGGGCAGCTCCTACGAGCAGTACTTC.

CDR3 nucleotide sequence: TGCGCCAGCAGCTTGGTAGGGCAGGGGCTTCGCACAGATACGCAGTATTTT. Protein product: CASSLVGQGLRTDTQYF. The chain joins TRBV5-1 to TRBJ2-3, with D perhaps matching TRBD1 (6 bases). The CDR3 is 17 residues long. Trimming stripped 0 bases from V and 1 base from J, with 15 bases between. Germline-derived CDR1 and CDR2 are SGHRS and YFSETQ.

The chain combines TRBV9 with TRBJ2-7; unclear D gene. The CDR3 loop spans 15 amino acids. CDR1 and CDR2 from the germline V gene are SGDLS and YYNGEE. Trimming took off 0 bases at V and 2 bases at J, with 12 bases between the two ends. The CDR3 loop reads CASSVGAGSAYEQYF. In nucleotides, the CDR3 is TGTGCCAGCAGCGTAGGGGCCGGGTCTGCCTACGAGCAGTACTTC. Supplemented by reference TRBV9 and TRBJ2-7, the full variable domain reads DSGVTQTPKHLITATGQRVTLRCSPRSGDLSVYWYQQSLDQGLQFLIQYYNGEERAKGNILERFSAQQFPDLHSELNLSSLELGDSALYFCASSVGAGSAYEQYFGPGTRLTVT.

The chain employs TRBV29-1 and TRBJ1-2; TRBD1 is a possible D gene (6 bases). The CDR3 sequence is 15 residues long. Germline CDR1 and CDR2: SQVTM and ANQGSEA. V dropped 1 base and J dropped 8 bases, with 20 bases sitting between them. CDR3 sequence: CSVEAYQSRGGGYTF. The CDR3, as DNA: TGCAGCGTTGAAGCGTATCAGTCGAGAGGGGGAGGCTACACCTTC.

The sample holds a few counts of this clone. The chain has TRBV29-1 and TRBJ2-2; D gene ambiguous. Germline assignment: CDR1 SQVTM and CDR2 ANQGSEA. The CDR3 contains 15 residues. V shed 4 bases and J shed 6 bases, with 18 bases lying between them. The CDR3 DNA reads as TGCAGCGTTGTTGGTGGGTGGGGTAACGCCGGGGAGCTGTTTTTT. Amino acids: CSVVGGWGNAGELFF.

The rearrangement joins TRBV29-1 to TRBJ2-7; TRBD1 agrees at 9 bases. J gave up 2 bases and V 0 bases, and 5 bases lay outside the gene matches. CDR3 length: 15 amino acids. Germline CDR1 and CDR2: SQVTM and ANQGSEA. The CDR3 spells CSVEDPGQGPYEQYF. As DNA, the CDR3 is TGCAGCGTTGAAGATCCGGGACAGGGCCCCTACGAGCAGTACTTC.

The rearrangement links TRBV4-3 to TRBJ2-7; possible D gene TRBD1, 6 bases. Germline V CDR1 and CDR2: LGHNA, YSLEER. The V end lost 0 bases, the J end lost 1 base, and 10 bases lay between the germline ends. This CDR3 region has 15 residues. The CDR3 sequence is CASSQDLGQSYEQYF. Written as DNA, the CDR3 is TGCGCCAGCAGCCAAGATCTAGGACAGTCCTACGAGCAGTACTTC.

The J gene is TRBJ2-2, the V gene TRBV30; 7 nucleotides match TRBD1. J gave up 4 bases and V 6 bases, and 5 bases lay outside the gene matches. The CDR3 spans 13 residues. Germline V CDR1 and CDR2: GTSNPN, SVGIG (reference sequence). The CDR3 sequence is CACPGTVTGELFF. The DNA of the CDR3 is TGTGCCTGCCCGGGGACAGTCACCGGGGAGCTGTTTTTT.

The V and J genes are TRBV5-5 and TRBJ2-7; D ambiguous. Per germline, CDR1 SGHKS and CDR2 YYEKEE (reference sequence). The ends were cut back, 4 bases at V and 4 bases at J, with 18 bases in the middle. The CDR3 contains 15 residues. This chain's CDR3 is CASSPGGDGFYEQYF. The CDR3 DNA reads TGTGCCAGCAGCCCGGGTGGGGATGGTTTTTACGAGCAGTACTTC.